This T cell receptor beta chain derives from a study of blood T cell repertoires in COVID-19. Recruits, aged about 18 to 100 years, lived in 25 or so US areas. Trimming cost V 2 bases and J 1 base, with 15 bases left between them. This CDR3 is built from 16 residues. CDR1 and CDR2 from the germline V gene are SGDLS and YYNGEE. Method: immunoSEQ multiplex PCR; TCRdb's copy keeps in-frame clones and lacks some. The data contain fewer than 400,000 clones, roughly 85% of them seen just once; the ten biggest clones take up less than 2.5%. The chain carries TRBV9 and TRBJ1-1; D is ambiguous. The receptor comes from a man under 40 who had recovered from COVID-19. Sequenced sample: PBMCs or T cells enriched from blood (not recorded which). This CDR3 is CASSVSPRRSNTEAFF. The CDR3 region has the DNA TGTGCCAGCAGCGTCAGCCCACGCAGGTCGAACACTGAAGCTTTCTTT.